The 25 T cell receptor beta chains presented below share a single source sample, sequenced in a study of blood T cells in healthy people across ages. The use of a sample-barcoded 5' primer and a J-beta primer mix characterized a second PCR of 7 to 11 cycles. TCRdb fed the 5' RACE reads into MiXCR, producing one record per CDR3 protein. The data contain about 1.8 million distinct CDR3 sequences, 49% of them singletons. Material: blood. All receptors derive from a woman in her forties in good health.

This chain links TRBV24-1 with TRBJ2-6, with TRBD2 matching over 7 bases. Trimming at V came to 2 bases and at J to 0 bases, leaving 0 bases not matched to a gene. The germline V gene has CDR1 KGHDR and CDR2 SFDVKD. The length of the CDR3 is 16 residues. CDR3 sequence: CATSDWEGSGANVLTF. CDR3 coding DNA: TGTGCCACCAGTGATTGGGAGGGCTCTGGGGCCAACGTCCTGACTTTC.

J is TRBJ2-1 and V is TRBV7-9; D uncertain. Germline-derived CDR1 and CDR2 are SEHNR and FQNEAQ (reference sequence). Trimming pared 0 bases from V and 1 base from J, leaving 7 bases between. The CDR3 is 15 amino acids. In DNA, the CDR3 is TGTGCCAGCAGCTTAGCTACCCAATCCTACAATGAGCAGTTCTTC. Translating gives CASSLATQSYNEQFF.

This clonotype was observed a handful of times. The rearrangement links TRBV5-8 to TRBJ2-3; D is perhaps TRBD1 (6 bases). Germline lookup yields CDR1 SGHTS and CDR2 YDEGEE. This CDR3 region has 14 residues. V was trimmed by 2 bases and J by 3 bases, leaving 10 bases between them. The CDR3 here is CASSFPTGTDTQYF. The CDR3 DNA is TGTGCCAGCAGCTTCCCTACAGGGACAGATACGCAGTATTTT. Complete variable domain (other parts from reference TRBV5-8 and TRBJ2-3): EAGVTQSPTHLIKTRGQQATLRCSPISGHTSVYWYQQALGLGLQFLLWYDEGEERNRGNFPPRFSGRQFPNYSSELNVNALELEDSALYLCASSFPTGTDTQYFGPGTRLTVL.

This chain connects TRBV20-1 to TRBJ2-7; 10 nucleotides match TRBD2. Trimming cost V 7 bases and J 4 bases; bases outside gene matches: 4. This CDR3 spans 12 amino acids. The germline CDR1 and CDR2 sequences are DFQATT and SNEGSKA (reference sequence). The CDR3 bases are TGCAGTGGATCTAGCGGGGGATACGAGCAGTACTTC. Translating gives CSGSSGGYEQYF.

V gene TRBV20-1 combines with J gene TRBJ2-7; 13 nucleotides align to TRBD2. The J call is uncertain, as TRBJ2-5 better fits the DNA end. The CDR3 is 18 amino acids. Germline assignment: CDR1 DFQATT and CDR2 SNEGSKA (reference sequence). CDR3 sequence: CSASSALAGGLGGETQYF. Written as DNA, the CDR3 is TGCAGTGCTAGCTCTGCACTAGCGGGGGGGCTCGGGGGAGAGACCCAGTACTTC.

The chain couples TRBV29-1 to TRBJ1-2; maybe TRBD1 (5 bases). Trimming shortened V by 3 bases and J by 5 bases, and 10 bases separated the two germline ends. Germline-derived CDR1 and CDR2 are SQVTM and ANQGSEA. The CDR3 contains 12 residues. The CDR3 coding sequence is TGCAGCGTTGAGAGTAAGGGGTATGGCTACACCTTC. Its protein is CSVESKGYGYTF.

The J gene is TRBJ2-6, the V gene TRBV15; D is ambiguous. The CDR3 runs to 15 residues. V was trimmed by 6 bases and J by 1 base, leaving 10 bases between them. The V gene's germline CDR1 is LNHNV and CDR2 YYDKDF (reference sequence). CDR3 sequence reads: CATRPGQSGANVLTF. CDR3 sequence (DNA): TGTGCCACCAGACCCGGGCAATCTGGGGCCAACGTCCTGACTTTC.

This clonotype has only one observation. V and J are TRBV11-2 and TRBJ2-3; TRBD1 might be the D (6 bases). The CDR3 sequence is 13 residues long. V dropped 1 base and J dropped 9 bases, with 11 bases sitting between them. Germline CDR1 is SGHAT and CDR2 is FQNNGV. The CDR3 is CASSLGTGWTQYF. In nucleotides, the CDR3 is TGTGCCAGCAGCTTAGGAACAGGGTGGACGCAGTATTTT.

The chain is built from TRBV11-2 and TRBJ1-6; D is unclear. This CDR3 contains 15 residues. With 2 bases removed from V and 10 bases from J, the gap between germline ends came to 15 bases. Germline-derived CDR1 and CDR2 are SGHAT and FQNNGV. The CDR3 sequence is CASSLPPAKSSPLHF. Written as DNA, the CDR3 is TGTGCCAGCAGCTTACCTCCGGCCAAGAGCTCACCCCTCCACTTT.

V usage is TRBV12-3 or TRBV12-4 and J usage is TRBJ1-6; 9 positions agree with TRBD1. With V trimmed by 2 bases and J by 7 bases, 3 bases remained unmatched. The CDR3 is made up of 15 amino acids. CDR3: CASSLTGQGNSPLHF. CDR3 DNA sequence: TGTGCCAGCAGTTTAACTGGACAGGGGAATTCACCCCTCCACTTT.

The CDR3 region has the DNA TGTGCCAGCTACCCGGCCGGGCAGGTCTACGAGCAGTACTTC. This sequence encodes CASYPAGQVYEQYF. The V call is TRBV28, the J call TRBJ2-7; D unclear. V lost 8 bases, J lost 3 bases, and 17 bases lay in between. CDR3 size: 14 residues. The germline CDR1 and CDR2 sequences are MDHEN and SYDVKM.

The J gene is TRBJ2-5, the V gene TRBV6-1; 9 bases align to TRBD1. Germline-derived CDR1 and CDR2 are MNHNS and SASEGT. Losses at the gene ends were 8 bases for V and 5 bases for J; bases not matched to a gene: 18. The CDR3 is 17 residues long. CDR3 loop: CASPRTGVVLPGETQYF. The DNA for the CDR3 is TGTGCCAGCCCTCGGACAGGGGTAGTTCTGCCAGGGGAGACCCAGTACTTC.

The genes are TRBV29-1 and TRBJ1-2; D possibly corresponds to TRBD1 (5 bases). V was pared by 6 bases and J by 2 bases, with 13 bases between. The CDR3 contains 13 residues. CDR1 and CDR2 (germline): SQVTM, ANQGSEA. The CDR3 DNA follows: TGCAGCGTCGAGGGGAGGCGGAACTATGGCTACACCTTC. Translation gives CSVEGRRNYGYTF.

This clonotype was picked up a small number of times. J is TRBJ2-3 and V is TRBV20-1; D remains unclear. With 8 bases removed from V and 0 bases from J, the gap between germline ends came to 12 bases. Per germline, CDR1 DFQATT and CDR2 SNEGSKA (reference sequence). CDR3 length: 13 amino acids. The CDR3 DNA sequence: TGCAGTTCTCTAGGCAGTAGCACAGATACGCAGTATTTT. It encodes CSSLGSSTDTQYF.

The sample holds a few counts of this clonotype. The chain carries TRBV11-2 and TRBJ2-5; 9 bases map to TRBD2. The CDR3 loop spans 17 amino acids. V lost 0 bases and J lost 4; bases outside the gene matches: 9. Germline V gene lookup returns CDR1 SGHAT and CDR2 FQNNGV. The CDR3, as DNA: TGTGCCAGCAGCTTAGATCTTCTTGGAGCGGGGGGAGAGACCCAGTACTTC. This encodes CASSLDLLGAGGETQYF.

J is TRBJ1-1 and V is TRBV29-1, with D perhaps TRBD1 (5 bases). This CDR3 region has 19 residues. V was trimmed by 7 bases and J by 0 bases, leaving 30 bases between them. Germline V CDR1 and CDR2: SQVTM, ANQGSEA. CDR3 amino acids: CSAVPKPRQLWGMNTEAFF. DNA of the CDR3: TGCAGCGCGGTGCCGAAACCACGACAGCTCTGGGGGATGAACACTGAAGCTTTCTTT.

This clonotype was seen a handful of times. The chain employs TRBV6-5 and TRBJ2-4; tentative D call: TRBD2 (5 bases). The CDR3 is 14 amino acids. The germline gives CDR1 MNHEY, CDR2 SVGAGI. The V end was cut by 6 bases, the J end by 5 bases, with 14 bases between. The CDR3 nucleotides are TGTGCCAGCAGGTTAGGGCCCGGGGAAAACATTCAGTACTTC. Amino acids: CASRLGPGENIQYF.

This sequence joins TRBV13 and TRBJ2-1, with D possibly TRBD2 on 5 matching bases. The CDR3 extends over 15 amino acids. Germline CDR1 reads PRHDT; CDR2 reads FYEKMQ (reference sequence). The ends were cut back, 4 bases at V and 3 bases at J, with 13 bases in the middle. The CDR3 nucleotides are TGTGCCAGCAGCTCCGGCTTCGGGGTCTACAATGAGCAGTTCTTC. Translating gives CASSSGFGVYNEQFF.

V and J are TRBV4-1 and TRBJ2-5, with TRBD2 matching over 11 bases. Per germline, CDR1 MGHRA and CDR2 YSYEKL. Trimming took 2 bases from V and 1 from J; bases not matched to a gene: 9. CDR3 length: 18 amino acids. The CDR3 protein is CASSQYPTSGGAQETQYF. In DNA form, the CDR3 reads TGCGCCAGCAGCCAATACCCTACTAGCGGGGGAGCCCAAGAGACCCAGTACTTC.

The chain joins TRBV20-1 to TRBJ2-3, with 15 bases that match TRBD2. Per germline, CDR1 DFQATT and CDR2 SNEGSKA (reference sequence). V lost 5 bases and J lost 8; bases outside the gene matches: 8. CDR3 length equals 15 residues. DNA of the CDR3: TGCAGTGCTCGAGGGACTAGCGGGGGGACGGTTACGCAGTATTTT. Encoded protein: CSARGTSGGTVTQYF.

This clonotype was detected ten times or more. The chain carries TRBV15 and TRBJ2-5; TRBD1 is a possible D gene (6 bases). From germline, CDR1 is LNHNV and CDR2 YYDKDF (reference sequence). CDR3 length: 14 residues. Trimming took 2 bases from V and 2 from J, leaving 9 bases between them. CDR3 in amino acids: CATSRRDKQETQYF. Written as DNA, the CDR3 is TGTGCCACCAGCAGAAGGGACAAACAAGAGACCCAGTACTTC.

The chain carries TRBV2 and TRBJ2-4, with D perhaps being TRBD1 or TRBD2 (5 bases each). The J call is doubtful: the DNA matches TRBJ2-7 better. This CDR3 spans 14 amino acids. Germline CDR1 reads SNHLY; CDR2 reads FYNNEI. DNA of the CDR3: TGTGCCAGCACTCCCCGGGACGGATTATACGAGCAGTACTTC. Its protein is CASTPRDGLYEQYF.

V gene TRBV20-1 combines with J gene TRBJ2-3, with D unclear. The germline V and J ends were trimmed by 7 bases and 4 bases, with 15 bases remaining between them. Germline assignment: CDR1 DFQATT and CDR2 SNEGSKA (reference sequence). This CDR3 spans 13 amino acids. DNA for the CDR3: TGCAGTGTCTCACCACTTACGGCAGATACGCAGTATTTT. Encoded protein: CSVSPLTADTQYF.

Only one count was recorded for this clonotype. The chain links TRBV27 to TRBJ1-5; the D gene is possibly TRBD1 (6 bases). The length of the CDR3 is 15 residues. Germline CDR1 reads MNHEY; CDR2 reads SMNVEV (reference sequence). The ends were cut back, 6 bases at V and 4 bases at J, with 16 bases in the middle. CDR3 DNA sequence: TGTGCCAGCAGCTCAAAGGCACAGGGAAATCAGCCCCAGCATTTT. Residues: CASSSKAQGNQPQHF.

The chain employs TRBV5-1 and TRBJ2-7; D unresolved. CDR3 length: 15 residues. Deletions cut 2 bases from V and 7 bases from J, with 19 bases between. The germline V gene has CDR1 SGHRS and CDR2 YFSETQ. In DNA, the CDR3 is TGCGCCAGCAGCTTTAGGGCGACGCCAAGCAATGAGCAGTACTTC. It encodes CASSFRATPSNEQYF.